These 19 T cell receptor beta chains came from one sample sequenced in a study of Ad26.COV2.S vaccination and SARS-CoV-2 variants (dated by TCRdb to the early 2020s). Explained via the paper, the treatment or condition label denotes: some 20 received Ad26.COV2.S at low or high dose, single or two shots; 5 received placebo; per-sample allocation not given. Repertoires of vaccine and placebo recipients were sequenced from samples collected on day 63 after the first injection. The method was the immunoSEQ multiplex PCR assay. TCRdb retrieved this table from immuneACCESS and kept in-frame rearrangements only. Not all clones are present; in checked studies, unresolved V genes account for under half, and no reason is known for the remainder. In all, the sample holds hundreds of thousands of clones, and around 87% of those were seen once. Jointly, the top ten make up around 3.6% of the sample. The specimen comprised peripheral blood, sampled in a trial of Ad26.COV2.S vaccine versus placebo. Source of these receptors: a person between 18 and 65 years old who received the Ad26.COV2.S COVID-19 vaccine or a placebo.

This clone was picked up one time. This chain connects TRBV2 to TRBJ1-4, with a tentative D call TRBD1 (6 bases). The germline CDR1 and CDR2 sequences are SNHLY and FYNNEI. The CDR3 sequence is 18 residues long. Trimming pared 6 bases from V and 3 bases from J, leaving 23 bases between. The CDR3 coding sequence is TGTGCCAGCAGGCTCGGACAGAAGACGTTTGCGGCTAATGAAAAACTGTTTTTT. This encodes CASRLGQKTFAANEKLFF.

The chain links TRBV15 to TRBJ2-7, with 11 bases aligning to TRBD1. Germline loops: CDR1 LNHNV, CDR2 YYDKDF (reference sequence). J lost 5 bases, V lost 4 bases, and 13 bases had no gene match. The CDR3 has 17 residues. CDR3 coding DNA: TGTGCCACCAGCATCATCCGCGGAGGACAGGGGGCGAACGAGCAGTACTTC. This sequence encodes CATSIIRGGQGANEQYF. The variable domain in full, completed from reference TRBV15 and TRBJ2-7, reads DAMVIQNPRYQVTQFGKPVTLSCSQTLNHNVMYWYQQKSSQAPKLLFHYYDKDFNNEADTPDNFQSRRPNTSFCFLDIRSPGLGDTAMYLCATSIIRGGQGANEQYFGPGTRLTVT.

The chain combines TRBV30 with TRBJ1-2; a possible D gene is TRBD1 (5 bases). V dropped 4 bases and J dropped 4 bases, with 13 bases sitting between them. The germline V gene encodes CDR1 GTSNPN and CDR2 SVGIG (reference sequence). The CDR3 consists of 13 residues. The CDR3 region is CAWIPPGGYGYTF. In DNA, the CDR3 is TGTGCCTGGATCCCCCCCGGGGGCTATGGCTACACCTTC. Supplemented by reference TRBV30 and TRBJ1-2, the full variable domain reads SQTIHQWPATLVQPVGSPLSLECTVEGTSNPNLYWYRQAAGRGLQLLFYSVGIGQISSEVPQNLSASRPQDRQFILSSKKLLLSDSGFYLCAWIPPGGYGYTFGSGTRLTVV.

This clone has more than one count but fewer than ten. The rearrangement joins TRBV10-2 to TRBJ2-7; D call uncertain. Trimming cost V 6 bases and J 0 bases, with 3 bases left between them. Germline CDR1 WSHSY, CDR2 SAAADI. This CDR3 has 11 amino acids. The CDR3 spells CASRSSYEQYF. The CDR3 coding sequence is TGCGCCAGCAGGAGCTCCTACGAGCAGTACTTC.

This chain uses TRBV19 with TRBJ2-7, with 10 positions matching TRBD1. The CDR3 extends over 14 amino acids. With V trimmed by 3 bases and J by 2 bases, 1 base remained unmatched. From germline, CDR1 is LNHDA and CDR2 SQIVND (reference sequence). CDR3 sequence: CASSMTGGTYEQYF. In nucleotides, the CDR3 is TGTGCCAGTAGTATGACAGGGGGCACCTACGAGCAGTACTTC.

The chain carries TRBV7-9 and TRBJ1-1, with D possibly being TRBD1 (6 bases). Germline assignment: CDR1 SEHNR and CDR2 FQNEAQ (reference sequence). V lost 3 bases and J 1 base, leaving 9 bases between the germline ends. The CDR3 totals 14 residues. The CDR3, as DNA: TGTGCCAGCAGCTTGGGGGCGCAGAACACTGAAGCTTTCTTT. As protein: CASSLGAQNTEAFF. The full variable domain, in which reference TRBV7-9 and TRBJ1-1 provide the parts outside the CDR3, is DTGVSQNPRHKITKRGQNVTFRCDPISEHNRLYWYRQTLGQGPEFLTYFQNEAQLEKSRLLSDRFSAERPKGSFSTLEIQRTEQGDSAMYLCASSLGAQNTEAFFGQGTRLTVV.

The gene calls are TRBV7-2 and TRBJ1-4; tentatively, D is TRBD1 (6 bases). Germline CDR1 and CDR2: SGHTA and FQGNSA. Trimming took 5 bases from V and 8 from J, leaving 15 bases between them. CDR3 length: 14 amino acids. The CDR3 nucleotides read TGTGCCAGCAGCAAGGGGGGCCACCGGGAAAAACTGTTTTTT. This gives the protein CASSKGGHREKLFF.

The rearrangement uses TRBV5-1 and TRBJ1-4; D perhaps matches TRBD1 (5 bases). Germline-derived CDR1 and CDR2 are SGHRS and YFSETQ. The CDR3 covers 13 residues. The V gene lost 6 bases and the J gene lost 5 bases, with 11 bases spanning the gap. Written as DNA, the CDR3 is TGCGCCAGCACGGCAGGGAGGAATGAAAAACTGTTTTTT. This sequence encodes CASTAGRNEKLFF.

The chain combines TRBV5-1 with TRBJ2-3; D gene uncertain. This CDR3 is 14 amino acids long. The V end was cut by 4 bases, the J end by 0 bases, with 9 bases between. Germline CDR1 is SGHRS and CDR2 is YFSETQ. This CDR3 is CASSIQSSTDTQYF. CDR3 DNA sequence: TGCGCCAGCAGCATTCAGAGTAGCACAGATACGCAGTATTTT.

The chain has TRBV30 and TRBJ1-6; D not certain. V lost 2 bases and J 9 bases, leaving 17 bases between the germline ends. The CDR3 is 15 residues long. The V gene's germline CDR1 is GTSNPN and CDR2 SVGIG (reference sequence). CDR3 nucleotides: TGTGCCTGGAGTATAGGCATTTTACCAGGTTCACCCCTCCACTTT. This gives the protein CAWSIGILPGSPLHF.

The V and J genes are TRBV11-3 and TRBJ2-1; perhaps TRBD2 as D (6 bases). The length of the CDR3 is 15 residues. CDR1 is SGHNT, CDR2 YENEEA, per germline. Trimming shortened V by 0 bases and J by 4 bases, and 10 bases separated the two germline ends. The CDR3 sequence: CASSLEAGGYNEQFF. In nucleotides, the CDR3 is TGTGCCAGCAGCTTAGAAGCGGGCGGATACAATGAGCAGTTCTTC.

The V gene is TRBV6-4, the J gene TRBJ2-3, with TRBD1 matching 9 bases. Germline V gene lookup returns CDR1 MRHNA and CDR2 SNTAGT. Trimming cost V 5 bases and J 4 bases; bases outside gene matches: 10. The CDR3 has 16 residues. CDR3 DNA sequence: TGTGCCAGCAGTCCATCCACAGGGGGCGCATCAGATACGCAGTATTTT. It specifies CASSPSTGGASDTQYF.

The chain couples TRBV6-5 to TRBJ1-6; 10 nucleotides agree with TRBD1. Germline CDR1 MNHEY, CDR2 SVGAGI. The CDR3 covers 16 residues. V trimming: 2 bases; J trimming: 8 bases; junction bases outside the gene matches: 6. DNA of the CDR3: TGTGCCAGCAGTTACCGGGACAGGGGCTTTTATTCACCCCTCCACTTT. It translates to CASSYRDRGFYSPLHF.

The gene calls are TRBV19 and TRBJ2-7, with D possibly matching TRBD2 (5 bases). CDR3 length: 17 residues. V was trimmed by 0 bases and J by 4 bases, leaving 19 bases between them. Germline CDR1 is LNHDA and CDR2 is SQIVND (reference sequence). CDR3 nucleotides: TGTGCCAGTAGTATAGATGGAGGCCGCCAATTGTGGTACGAGCAGTACTTC. It is translated as CASSIDGGRQLWYEQYF.

V is TRBV7-2 and J is TRBJ1-5; D gene ambiguous. This CDR3 spans 14 amino acids. Germline-derived CDR1 and CDR2 are SGHTA and FQGNSA. Trimming left V 3 bases short and J 7 bases short, with 13 bases between. The CDR3 DNA reads TGTGCCAGCAGCTTTGATCCGGGTGACCAGCCCCAGCATTTT. Protein sequence: CASSFDPGDQPQHF.

In its sample, this clone was seen once. CDR3 amino acids: CASTLAYNEQFF. The CDR3 DNA is TGTGCTAGTACCCTAGCCTACAATGAGCAGTTCTTC. The rearrangement links TRBV12-5 to TRBJ2-1; D ambiguous. In germline, CDR1 is LGHNT, CDR2 FRNRAP. This CDR3 region has 12 residues. The V end was cut by 8 bases, the J end by 2 bases, with 7 bases between.

In this sample, this clone turned up once. The same CDR3 can be traced to other DNA sequences in this sample. This chain joins TRBV4-1 and TRBJ1-1, with no clear D. The V end was cut by 0 bases, the J end by 5 bases, with 7 bases between. There are 13 residues in the CDR3. Germline CDR1 MGHRA, CDR2 YSYEKL. CDR3 coding DNA: TGCGCCAGCAGCCAAGAGCGGGGAACTGAAGCTTTCTTT. Translating it yields CASSQERGTEAFF.

This chain joins TRBV7-3 and TRBJ2-1; 7 bases fit TRBD2. After removal of 0 bases from V and 2 bases from J, the junction contained 4 bases not matched to a gene. The CDR3 runs 16 residues. The germline V gene has CDR1 SGHTA and CDR2 FQGTGA. The CDR3 reads CASSLTGGGAYNEQFF. The CDR3, as DNA: TGTGCCAGCAGCTTAACCGGCGGGGGAGCCTACAATGAGCAGTTCTTC.

The chain joins TRBV7-8 to TRBJ2-7; D unclear. Trimming pared 1 base from V and 0 bases from J, leaving 13 bases between. This CDR3 is built from 16 residues. CDR1 SGHVS and CDR2 FQNEAQ come from the germline V gene. In DNA, the CDR3 is TGTGCCAGCAGCTTAGAAGCGACTTTCGACTCCTACGAGCAGTACTTC. The encoded protein is CASSLEATFDSYEQYF.